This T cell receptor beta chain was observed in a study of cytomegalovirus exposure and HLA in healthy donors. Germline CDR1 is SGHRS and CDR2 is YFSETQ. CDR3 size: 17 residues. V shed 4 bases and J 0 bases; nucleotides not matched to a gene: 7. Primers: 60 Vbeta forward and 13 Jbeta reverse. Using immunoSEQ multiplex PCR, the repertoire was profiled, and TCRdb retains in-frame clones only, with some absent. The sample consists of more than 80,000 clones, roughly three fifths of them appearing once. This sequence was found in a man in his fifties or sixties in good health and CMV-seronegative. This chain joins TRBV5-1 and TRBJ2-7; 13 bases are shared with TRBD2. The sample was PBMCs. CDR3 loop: CASSPGLAGSLSYEQYF. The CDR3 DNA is TGCGCCAGCAGCCCGGGACTAGCGGGGAGCCTCTCCTACGAGCAGTACTTC.